This TCR beta chain was captured in a study of cytomegalovirus exposure and HLA in healthy donors. Points from the study as a whole: The investigators catalogued 150 to 200 TCR beta chains as cytomegalovirus-associated. As was reported, the classifier diagnosed cytomegalovirus status with high specificity and sensitivity. Confirmation was obtained in vitro that a few CMV-associated chains are specific for CMV antigens.

This table comes from immunoSEQ multiplex PCR, and its TCRdb copy is limited to in-frame clones, with some not included. The repertoire consists of 150,000 to 200,000 clones, with less than 90% occurring once and the leading ten covering roughly 10%. V dropped 3 bases and J dropped 6 bases, with 15 bases sitting between them. The germline CDR1 and CDR2 sequences are MGHRA and YSYEKL. This CDR3 contains 15 residues. With respect to this clone: Its antigen is not identified.

The sample consisted of PBMCs. This chain connects TRBV4-1 to TRBJ1-5, with no clear D. The origin of this receptor is a man aged 25 to 40 in good health and CMV-seropositive. In nucleotides, the CDR3 is TGCGCCAGCAGCCAGGTCCGAGGCGGTCGTCAGCCCCAGCATTTT. Amino acid sequence: CASSQVRGGRQPQHF.